The 19 T cell receptor beta chains below were found in one sample sequenced in a study of T-cell reconstitution after alpha-beta-depleted transplantation in children. The library targeted TCRbeta and was prepared with unique molecular identifiers. TCRdb reprocessed the PCR reads via MiXCR and lists one record per CDR3 protein. The sample includes 900,000 or so distinct CDR3 sequences, 16% seen only once; the top ten take approximately 5%. The sample here was PBMCs, mostly from graft donor cells, taken 360 days after TCRalphabeta/CD19-depleted stem cell transplant. The receptors here all came from a male patient younger than 18 who had a stem cell transplant for acute lymphoblastic leukemia, so the T cells may come from the graft donor.

This chain links TRBV12-3 or TRBV12-4 with TRBJ2-1; TRBD1 is a possible D gene (5 bases). The CDR3 spans 13 residues. V was trimmed by 5 bases and J by 14 bases, leaving 19 bases between them. CDR3 sequence (DNA): TGTGCCAGCAGTCCCCAAGTGGGGCCTCCTAAGTTCTTC. Protein product: CASSPQVGPPKFF.

This clonotype was detected a few times. V and J are TRBV2 and TRBJ2-4, with D unclear. The CDR3 loop spans 15 amino acids. The ends were cut back, 7 bases at V and 7 bases at J, with 20 bases in the middle. Germline V gene sequence: CDR1 SNHLY, CDR2 FYNNEI. This chain's CDR3 is CASIPLWPQENIQYF. The DNA of the CDR3 is TGTGCCAGCATCCCTCTCTGGCCGCAGGAGAACATTCAGTACTTC. Together with reference TRBV2 and TRBJ2-4, the CDR3 gives the full variable domain: EPEVTQTPSHQVTQMGQEVILRCVPISNHLYFYWYRQILGQKVEFLVSFYNNEISEKSEIFDDQFSVERPDGSNFTLKIRSTKLEDSAMYFCASIPLWPQENIQYFGAGTRLSVL.

This clonotype was recorded a few times. This chain uses TRBV11-3 with TRBJ2-1; D may be TRBD2 (6 bases). Trimming took off 4 bases at V and 8 bases at J, with 18 bases between the two ends. CDR1 and CDR2 from the germline V gene are SGHNT and YENEEA. CDR3 size: 15 residues. As DNA, the CDR3 is TGTGCCAGCAGCTCGGGACTTACCCCTTACGATGAGCAGTTCTTC. This encodes CASSSGLTPYDEQFF.

This clonotype was detected ten times or more. The chain links TRBV10-3 to TRBJ2-5; D remains ambiguous. With 6 bases removed from V and 0 bases from J, the gap between germline ends came to 11 bases. The CDR3 spans 14 residues. The germline V gene encodes CDR1 ENHRY and CDR2 SYGVKD. CDR3 loop: CAISSSFNQETQYF. DNA of the CDR3: TGTGCCATCAGCTCCTCATTCAACCAAGAGACCCAGTACTTC.

Details on this clonotype: One end of the junction varies from germline; a read error may be responsible. The CDR3 DNA follows: TGTGGCAGCAGCCGAGATAGCGGGAGCACTACAGATACGCAGTATTTT. This translates into CGSSRDSGSTTDTQYF. The chain is built from TRBV11-2 and TRBJ2-3; 9 nucleotides agree with TRBD2. Germline CDR1 is SGHAT and CDR2 is FQNNGV. The CDR3 has 16 amino acids.

This clonotype was seen more than once but under ten times. The chain uses TRBV20-1 and TRBJ1-5, with 7 bases matching TRBD1. Germline V gene sequence: CDR1 DFQATT, CDR2 SNEGSKA (reference sequence). V was clipped by 3 bases and J by 4 bases; unmatched bases: 9. The CDR3 spans 15 residues. CDR3 in amino acids: CSAREQGTRNQPQHF. In DNA, the CDR3 is TGCAGTGCTAGGGAACAGGGGACGAGGAATCAGCCCCAGCATTTT.

V is TRBV18 and J is TRBJ1-5; 8 bases align to TRBD1. The CDR3 is made up of 16 amino acids. V dropped 1 base and J dropped 4; count of bases not matched to a gene: 6. Germline V gene sequence: CDR1 KGHSH, CDR2 LQKENI. The CDR3 DNA sequence: TGTGCCAGCTCACCACTTGACAGGGGCGGGAATCAGCCCCAGCATTTT. This translates into CASSPLDRGGNQPQHF.

In its sample, this clonotype was seen a few times. The genes are TRBV6-5 and TRBJ1-5; D is unresolved. The V end lost 2 bases, the J end lost 6 bases, and 8 bases lay between the germline ends. Germline CDR1 reads MNHEY; CDR2 reads SVGAGI. There are 13 residues in the CDR3. CDR3 sequence (DNA): TGTGCCAGCAGTTACGGTTATCTTCAGCCCCAGCATTTT. The encoded protein is CASSYGYLQPQHF.

This clonotype was observed a few times. The chain is built from TRBV3-1 and TRBJ2-4, with TRBD1 as a possible D gene (5 bases). CDR3 length equals 16 residues. Trimming removed 4 bases at V and 7 bases at J, with 20 bases between. Germline CDR1 reads LGHDT; CDR2 reads YNNKEL (reference sequence). Here the CDR3 reads CASSPFGATLGNIQYF. CDR3 in DNA: TGTGCCAGCAGCCCCTTTGGGGCTACCTTAGGGAACATTCAGTACTTC.

The chain uses TRBV7-9 and TRBJ2-1, with TRBD2 as a possible D gene (5 bases). Germline values: CDR1 SEHNR, CDR2 FQNEAQ (reference sequence). This CDR3 comprises 15 residues. V gave up 5 bases and J gave up 5 bases, with 16 bases separating them. The DNA of the CDR3 is TGTGCCAGCAGCCCGACTACTATCCTTGACAATGAGCAGTTCTTC. Translating it yields CASSPTTILDNEQFF.

The genes are TRBV4-1 and TRBJ1-1, with a possible D match to TRBD1 (6 bases). V was trimmed by 6 bases and J by 0 bases, leaving 20 bases between them. Germline V gives CDR1 MGHRA, CDR2 YSYEKL. The CDR3 has 17 residues. The CDR3 sequence is CASRTTGMPSMNTEAFF. CDR3 nucleotides: TGCGCCAGCAGAACCACAGGGATGCCGTCCATGAACACTGAAGCTTTCTTT.

V usage is TRBV20-1 and J usage is TRBJ2-3; D is possibly TRBD2 (5 bases). This CDR3 has 14 amino acids. Germline V gene sequence: CDR1 DFQATT, CDR2 SNEGSKA (reference sequence). Trimming stripped 0 bases from V and 0 bases from J, with 7 bases between. CDR3 bases: TGCAGTGCTAGAGATCCGGGAAGCACAGATACGCAGTATTTT. Its protein is CSARDPGSTDTQYF.

The genes are TRBV27 and TRBJ2-7, with TRBD1 matching over 7 bases. Germline CDR1 MNHEY, CDR2 SMNVEV (reference sequence). The CDR3 length is 14 residues. The V and J ends lost 6 bases and 4 bases, in that order; junction bases with no gene match: 9. The CDR3 sequence: CASRSQGESYEQYF. In DNA form, the CDR3 reads TGTGCCAGCAGAAGCCAGGGGGAGTCTTACGAGCAGTACTTC.

This clonotype turned up a few times. For the CDR3, the DNA is TGTGCCAGCAGTTTAAGGGCTAGCGGGGACACCGGGGAGCTGTTTTTT. This sequence encodes CASSLRASGDTGELFF. The chain is built from TRBV12-3 or TRBV12-4 and TRBJ2-2; 9 nucleotides align to TRBD2. J gave up 3 bases and V 2 bases, and 4 bases lay outside the gene matches. CDR3 size: 16 residues.

This clonotype was observed a few times. CDR3 nucleotide sequence: TGCGCCAGCACCATCACTCATTCAAGCTCCTACGAGCAGTACTTC. As protein: CASTITHSSSYEQYF. J is TRBJ2-7 and V is TRBV5-1; D remains unclear. Looked up from germline, CDR1 is SGHRS and CDR2 is YFSETQ. V was trimmed by 6 bases and J by 0 bases, leaving 16 bases between them. CDR3 size: 15 residues. The full variable domain, completed using reference TRBV5-1 and TRBJ2-7, is KAGVTQTPRYLIKTRGQQVTLSCSPISGHRSVSWYQQTPGQGLQFLFEYFSETQRNKGNFPGRFSGRQFSNSRSEMNVSTLELGDSALYLCASTITHSSSYEQYFGPGTRLTVT.

J is TRBJ1-5 and V is TRBV20-1, with D perhaps matching TRBD1 (6 bases). Deletions cut 5 bases from V and 3 bases from J, with 14 bases between. The CDR3 runs to 14 residues. The V gene's germline CDR1 is DFQATT and CDR2 SNEGSKA (reference sequence). CDR3 amino acids: CSAPEGGVNQPQHF. The CDR3 region has the DNA TGCAGTGCTCCTGAGGGGGGGGTCAATCAGCCCCAGCATTTT.

This chain uses TRBV5-1 with TRBJ2-7; 7 nucleotides agree with TRBD2. The CDR3 runs to 13 residues. Germline values: CDR1 SGHRS, CDR2 YFSETQ. The junction had 2 bases not matched to a gene; V was cut back by 2 bases and J by 3 bases. The CDR3 DNA sequence: TGCGCCAGCAGCTTTTGGGAGGGCTACGAGCAGTACTTC. Translating gives CASSFWEGYEQYF.

The chain employs TRBV27 and TRBJ2-1; 7 nucleotides align to TRBD1. The CDR3 runs 16 residues. CDR1 and CDR2 from the germline V gene are MNHEY and SMNVEV (reference sequence). With V trimmed by 2 bases and J by 2 bases, 6 bases remained unmatched. The CDR3: CASSLAQGVPYNEQFF. The CDR3 region has the DNA TGTGCCAGCAGTTTAGCGCAGGGGGTACCCTACAATGAGCAGTTCTTC.

This rearrangement joins TRBV12-5 to TRBJ1-3; D is possibly TRBD1 (6 bases). CDR3 length: 17 amino acids. The germline gives CDR1 LGHNT, CDR2 FRNRAP. Trimming cost V 6 bases and J 0 bases, with 18 bases left between them. DNA for the CDR3: TGTGCTAGTGGACGATCCTCCAGGGGAAGCTCTGGAAACACCATATATTTT. It yields the protein CASGRSSRGSSGNTIYF. The whole variable domain, remainder taken from reference TRBV12-5 and TRBJ1-3, is DARVTQTPRHKVTEMGQEVTMRCQPILGHNTVFWYRQTMMQGLELLAYFRNRAPLDDSGMPKDRFSAEMPDATLATLKIQPSEPRDSAVYFCASGRSSRGSSGNTIYFGEGSWLTVV.